This T cell receptor beta chain came from a study of technical replicates of blood from several donors. The table lists this clone with a count of one. This CDR3 spans 16 amino acids. V lost 0 bases and J lost 3, with 16 bases in between. Per the germline V gene, CDR1 is SGHNT and CDR2 is YYREEE (reference sequence). Some clones are missing from TCRdb's copy, which holds only in-frame ones; the method was immunoSEQ multiplex PCR. The sample lists some 93,000 clones, 95% occurring once. Sequencing was done on a sample of T cells isolated from PBMCs. The chain employs TRBV5-4 and TRBJ2-7, with D perhaps TRBD1 (5 bases). This TCR derives from a human donor in good health. CDR3 sequence reads: CASSLDFGRASYEQYF. The CDR3 DNA follows: TGTGCCAGCAGCTTGGATTTCGGCAGGGCAAGCTACGAGCAGTACTTC.